This T cell receptor (beta chain) was recovered during a study of T cells in Graves' hyperthyroidism and ophthalmopathy. Amplified TCR beta CDR3 regions derived from RNA transcripts. TCR CDR3 underwent first-round RT-PCR with the HTBI primer set. MiXCR, applied by TCRdb to the multiplex PCR reads, yields one record per CDR3 protein. The sample carries about 400,000 distinct CDR3 sequences, 15% recorded once. Points from the study as a whole: Most expanded thyroid clonotypes above 0.001 recurred in blood. Ophthalmopathy and stable hyperthyroidism were told apart by a 13 V-J model.

This clonotype occurred a few times. Its target is unknown. The V segment lost 6 bases and the J segment 3 bases; nucleotides outside the gene matches: 19. CDR1 is MNHNS, CDR2 SASEGT, per germline. The CDR3 has 19 residues. The chain employs TRBV6-1 and TRBJ1-5; 8 bases agree with TRBD1. Source material: blood. The receptor was isolated from a woman aged 30 to 39 with Graves' hyperthyroidism. CDR3 protein: CASSPGLIGQGAANQPQHF. As DNA, the CDR3 is TGTGCCAGCAGCCCCGGATTAATAGGGCAGGGGGCGGCCAATCAGCCCCAGCATTTT.